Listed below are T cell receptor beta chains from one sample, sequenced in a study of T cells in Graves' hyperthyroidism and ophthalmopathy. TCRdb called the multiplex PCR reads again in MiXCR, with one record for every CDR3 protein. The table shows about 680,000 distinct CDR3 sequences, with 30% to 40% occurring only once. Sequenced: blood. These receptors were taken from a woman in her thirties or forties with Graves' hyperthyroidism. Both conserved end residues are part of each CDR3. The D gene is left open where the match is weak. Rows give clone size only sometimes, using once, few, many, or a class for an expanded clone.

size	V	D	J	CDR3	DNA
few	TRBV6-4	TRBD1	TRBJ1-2	CASSADWTGRYGYTF	TGTGCCAGCAGTGCCGATTGGACAGGGCGTTATGGCTACACCTTC
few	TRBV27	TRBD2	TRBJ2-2	CASSFSGRSSGELFF	TGTGCCAGCAGTTTTAGCGGGAGGAGTTCCGGGGAGCTGTTTTTT
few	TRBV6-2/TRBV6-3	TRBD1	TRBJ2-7	CASSGQGANEQYF	TGTGCCAGCAGTGGACAGGGGGCCAACGAGCAGTACTTC
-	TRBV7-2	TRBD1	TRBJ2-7	CASSYPGQGPYEQYF	TGTGCCAGCAGCTATCCCGGACAGGGTCCCTACGAGCAGTACTTC
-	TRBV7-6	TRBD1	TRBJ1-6	CASSTGQEGHNSPLHF	TGTGCCAGCAGTACAGGACAGGAAGGACATAATTCACCCCTCCACTTT
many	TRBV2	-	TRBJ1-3	CASKQDGGNTIYF	TGTGCCAGCAAGCAGGACGGTGGAAACACCATATATTTT
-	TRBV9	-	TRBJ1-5	CASSAQGPAGNQPQHF	TGTGCCAGCAGCGCCCAGGGACCGGCTGGCAATCAGCCCCAGCATTTT
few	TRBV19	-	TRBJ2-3	CASKRQGIPDTQYF	TGTGCCAGTAAACGGCAGGGAATTCCAGATACGCAGTATTTT
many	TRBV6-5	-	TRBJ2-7	CASSYLRSNEQYF	TGTGCCAGCAGCTACCTCAGGAGTAACGAGCAGTACTTC
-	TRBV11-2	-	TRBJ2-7	CASSEVRQSYEQYF	TGTGCCAGCAGTGAAGTTCGGCAGTCCTACGAGCAGTACTTC
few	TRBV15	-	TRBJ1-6	CATSRDQTGPNSPLHF	TGTGCCACCAGCAGAGATCAAACAGGGCCAAATTCACCCCTCCACTTT
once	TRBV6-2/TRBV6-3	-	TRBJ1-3	CATVPDSPGNTIYF	TGTGCCACCGTCCCGGACAGCCCTGGAAACACCATATATTTT
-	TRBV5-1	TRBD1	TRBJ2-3	CASSLEGQGGLDTQYF	TGCGCCAGCAGCTTGGAGGGACAGGGGGGACTGGATACGCAGTATTTT
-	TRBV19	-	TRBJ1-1	CASSEKRGIGGDTEAFF	TGTGCCAGTAGTGAGAAGAGGGGGATTGGGGGCGACACTGAAGCTTTCTTT
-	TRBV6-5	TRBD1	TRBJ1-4	CATQTGANEKLFF	TGTGCCACCCAGACAGGGGCTAATGAAAAACTGTTTTTT
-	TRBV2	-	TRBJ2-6	CASSLGVAGANVLTF	TGTGCCAGCAGCCTAGGGGTGGCTGGGGCCAACGTCCTGACTTTC
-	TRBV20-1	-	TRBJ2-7	CSASNLAGSYEQYF	TGCAGTGCTAGTAACCTAGCTGGCTCCTACGAGCAGTACTTC
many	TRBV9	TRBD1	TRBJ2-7	CASSVAPDRVYEQYF	TGTGCCAGCAGCGTAGCCCCGGACAGGGTCTACGAGCAGTACTTC
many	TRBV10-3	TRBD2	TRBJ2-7	CAIRATAGGPYEQYF	TGTGCCATCAGAGCCACGGCGGGAGGACCCTACGAGCAGTACTTC
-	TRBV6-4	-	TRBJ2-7	CASSDPGRFYEQYF	TGTGCCAGCAGTGACCCGGGAAGGTTCTACGAGCAGTACTTC
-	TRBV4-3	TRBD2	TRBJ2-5	CASSQDQHSSGRSFGETQYF	TGCGCCAGCAGCCAAGACCAACACTCTAGCGGGAGGTCGTTCGGGGAGACCCAGTACTTC
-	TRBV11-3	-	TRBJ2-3	CASSLGGGATPDTQYF	TGTGCCAGCAGCTTAGGGGGGGGGGCGACCCCAGATACGCAGTATTTT
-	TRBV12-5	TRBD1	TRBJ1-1	CASGLGTGGERNTEAFF	TGTGCTAGTGGTTTAGGGACAGGGGGAGAGAGGAACACTGAAGCTTTCTTT
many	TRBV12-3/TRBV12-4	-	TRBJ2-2	CASSLFNTGELFF	TGTGCCAGCAGTCTCTTCAACACCGGGGAGCTGTTTTTT
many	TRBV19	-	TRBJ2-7	CASSILGGTAEQYF	TGTGCCAGTAGTATCCTGGGGGGCACAGCCGAGCAGTACTTC
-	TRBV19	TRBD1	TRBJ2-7	CASSSTRDSATYEQYF	TGTGCCAGTAGTTCCACCCGGGACAGCGCTACCTACGAGCAGTACTTC
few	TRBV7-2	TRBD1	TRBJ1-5	CASSLGDRVSLVGNQPQHF	TGTGCCAGCAGCTTAGGGGACAGGGTTTCGTTGGTCGGCAATCAGCCCCAGCATTTT
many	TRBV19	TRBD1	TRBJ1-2	CASNLRQGTGYTF	TGTGCCAGTAACTTGAGACAGGGGACAGGCTACACCTTC
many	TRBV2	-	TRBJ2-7	CASSEFERYEQYF	TGTGCCAGCAGTGAATTCGAACGGTACGAGCAGTACTTC
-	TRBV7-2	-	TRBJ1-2	CASSKGRGYGYTF	TGTGCCAGCAGTAAGGGCCGGGGTTATGGCTACACCTTC
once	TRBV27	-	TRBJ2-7	CASSRGGFYEQYF	TGTGCCAGCTCGAGAGGGGGGTTCTACGAGCAGTACTTC
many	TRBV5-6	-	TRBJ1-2	CASSREGSRLLGGYTF	TGTGCCAGCAGCCGAGAGGGATCAAGGCTTTTGGGTGGCTACACCTTC
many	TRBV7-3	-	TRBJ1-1	CASSSSVNTEAFF	TGTGCCAGCAGCTCCAGCGTTAACACTGAAGCTTTCTTT
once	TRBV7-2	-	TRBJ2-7	CASSYSRTYEQYF	TGTGCCAGCAGCTACAGCAGGACCTACGAGCAGTACTTC
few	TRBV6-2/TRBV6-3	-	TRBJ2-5	CASSRLVRETQYF	TGTGCCAGCAGCAGACTCGTTCGAGAGACCCAGTACTTC
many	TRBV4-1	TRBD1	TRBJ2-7	CASSQGWTGRVF	TGCGCCAGCAGCCAAGGATGGACAGGTCGAGTCTTC